This entry concerns a single T cell receptor (beta chain). The data derive from a study of CD8+CD57+ T cells in acquired aplastic anemia. Study-level information: Sorted CD4+ and CD8+ cells yielded about 2.9 ug of DNA on average.

The CDR3 length is 13 residues. CDR1 SGHAT and CDR2 FQNNGV come from the germline V gene. The V gene lost 3 bases and the J gene lost 4 bases, with 10 bases spanning the gap. The sequenced patients had an expansion of CD8+CD57+ cells seen by flow cytometry. Using genomic DNA as the template, TCR beta VDJ and CDR3 profiling was carried out. MiXCR, applied by TCRdb to the reads, yields one record per CDR3 protein. The profile shows 200,000 or so distinct CDR3 sequences, less than 60% of them singletons. Input material: sorted CD4+, CD8+, or CD8+CD57+ T cells (not recorded which) from PBMCs. The V and J genes are TRBV11-2 and TRBJ2-7, with D possibly being TRBD2 (6 bases). The TCR was taken from a human donor with aplastic anemia. CDR3 in DNA: TGTGCCAGCAGCTTGGAGGGTGGATACGAGCAGTACTTC. Its protein is CASSLEGGYEQYF.